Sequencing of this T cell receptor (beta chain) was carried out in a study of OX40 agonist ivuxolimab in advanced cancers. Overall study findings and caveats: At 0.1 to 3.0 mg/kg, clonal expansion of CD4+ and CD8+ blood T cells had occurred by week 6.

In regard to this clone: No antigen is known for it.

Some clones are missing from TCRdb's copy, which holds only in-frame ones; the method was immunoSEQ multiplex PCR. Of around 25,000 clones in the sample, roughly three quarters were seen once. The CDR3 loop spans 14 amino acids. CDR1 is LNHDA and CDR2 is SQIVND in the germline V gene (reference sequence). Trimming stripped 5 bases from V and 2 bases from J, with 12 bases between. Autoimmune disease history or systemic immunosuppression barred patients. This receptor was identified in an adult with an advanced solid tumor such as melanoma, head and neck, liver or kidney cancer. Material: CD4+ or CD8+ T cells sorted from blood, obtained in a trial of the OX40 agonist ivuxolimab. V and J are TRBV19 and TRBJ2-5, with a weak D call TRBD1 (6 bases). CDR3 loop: CASSAQGMQETQYF. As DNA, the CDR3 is TGTGCCAGTAGTGCACAGGGTATGCAAGAGACCCAGTACTTC.